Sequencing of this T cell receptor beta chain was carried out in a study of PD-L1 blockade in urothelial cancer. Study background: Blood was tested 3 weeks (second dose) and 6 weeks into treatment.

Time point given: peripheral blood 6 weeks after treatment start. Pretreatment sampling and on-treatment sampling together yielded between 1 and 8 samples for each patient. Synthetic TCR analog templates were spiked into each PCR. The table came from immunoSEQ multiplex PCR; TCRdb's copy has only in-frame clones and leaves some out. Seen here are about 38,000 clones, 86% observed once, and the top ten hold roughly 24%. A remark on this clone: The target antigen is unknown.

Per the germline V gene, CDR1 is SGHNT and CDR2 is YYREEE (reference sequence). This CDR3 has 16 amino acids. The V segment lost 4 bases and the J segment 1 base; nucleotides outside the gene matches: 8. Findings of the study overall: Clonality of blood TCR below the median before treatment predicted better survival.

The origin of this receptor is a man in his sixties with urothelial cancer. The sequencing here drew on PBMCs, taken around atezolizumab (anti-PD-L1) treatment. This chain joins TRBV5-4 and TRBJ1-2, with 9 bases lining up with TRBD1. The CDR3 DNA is TGTGCCAGCAGCCAAGCGGGACAGGGCTTTAACTATGGCTACACCTTC. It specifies CASSQAGQGFNYGYTF.